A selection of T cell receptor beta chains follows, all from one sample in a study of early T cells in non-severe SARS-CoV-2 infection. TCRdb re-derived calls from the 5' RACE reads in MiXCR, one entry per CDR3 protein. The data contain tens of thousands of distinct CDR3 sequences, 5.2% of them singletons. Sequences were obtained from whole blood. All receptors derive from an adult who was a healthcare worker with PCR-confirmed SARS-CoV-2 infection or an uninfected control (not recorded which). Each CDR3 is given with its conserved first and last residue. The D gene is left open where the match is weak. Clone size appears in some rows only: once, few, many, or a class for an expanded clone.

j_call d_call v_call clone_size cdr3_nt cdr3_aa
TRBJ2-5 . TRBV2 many TGTGCCAGCCTCCGGAGCGAGACCCAGTACTTC CASLRSETQYF
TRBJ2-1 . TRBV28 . TGTGCCAGCAGCTCTCCCTCGGGGGCGACCTACAATGAGCAGTTCTTC CASSSPSGATYNEQFF
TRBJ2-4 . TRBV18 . TGTGCCAGCTCACCACTAGAGGCTACCAAAAACATTCAGTACTTC CASSPLEATKNIQYF
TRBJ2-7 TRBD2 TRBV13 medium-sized TGTGCCAGCAGCGGGACTAGCGGGTCCTACGAGCAGTACTTC CASSGTSGSYEQYF
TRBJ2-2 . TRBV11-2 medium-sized TGTGCCAGCAGCTTCGAGAGATTTGGAGAGCTGTTTTTT CASSFERFGELFF
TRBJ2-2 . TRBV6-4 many TGTGCCAGCAGTGAGGACACCGGGGAGCTGTTTTTT CASSEDTGELFF
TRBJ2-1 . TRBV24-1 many TGTGCCACCAGTTACTTGCGTGGGGGGGCCGATGAGCAGTTCTTC CATSYLRGGADEQFF
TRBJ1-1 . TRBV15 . TGTGCCACCAGCAGAGTCCTCGATAGTGAGGCTTTCTTT CATSRVLDSEAFF
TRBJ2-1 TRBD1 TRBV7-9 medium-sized TGTGCCAGCAGCTCCGGGACAGACAACAATGAGCAGTTCTTC CASSSGTDNNEQFF
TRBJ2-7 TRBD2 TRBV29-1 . TGCAGCGTAGTAGCGGGATCCACCTACGAGCAGTACTTC CSVVAGSTYEQYF
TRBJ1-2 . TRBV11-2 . TGTGCCAGCAGCCCCCAAGGGCAGCATGGCTACACCTTC CASSPQGQHGYTF
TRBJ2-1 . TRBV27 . TGTGCCAGCAGTTCCCCTGGGCCCTACAATGAGCAGTTCTTC CASSSPGPYNEQFF
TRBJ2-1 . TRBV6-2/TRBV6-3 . TGTGCCAGCAGACCCCGAAACAATGAGCAGTTCTTC CASRPRNNEQFF
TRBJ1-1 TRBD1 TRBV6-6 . TGTGCCAGCACCAACCAGGGGGCAGGGACTGAAGCTTTCTTT CASTNQGAGTEAFF
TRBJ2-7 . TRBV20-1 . TGCAGTGCTAGAGACGAGAGCTACGAGCAGTACTTC CSARDESYEQYF
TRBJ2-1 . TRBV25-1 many TGTGCCAGCAGTGAATTGGAAAGCAATGAGCAGTTCTTC CASSELESNEQFF
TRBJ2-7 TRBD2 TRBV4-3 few TGCGCCAGCAGCCTTTCCACCGGGACTAGCGGGAGTTACGAGCAGTACTTC CASSLSTGTSGSYEQYF
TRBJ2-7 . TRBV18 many TGTGCCAGCTCAAAGGACTCCAAGCGCGAGCAGTACTTC CASSKDSKREQYF
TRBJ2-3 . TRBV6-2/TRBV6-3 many TGTGCCAGCAGTAGGGGGGATACGCAGTATTTT CASSRGDTQYF
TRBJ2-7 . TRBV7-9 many TGTGCCAGCAGCTCGGAATACGAGCAGTACTTC CASSSEYEQYF
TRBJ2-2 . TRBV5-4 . TGTGCCAACAGCTTCCCCACAGGGTTATTCAACACCGGGGAGCTGTTTTTT CANSFPTGLFNTGELFF
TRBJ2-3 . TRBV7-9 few TGTGCCAGCAGCTCCGGATTCGATACGCAGTATTTT CASSSGFDTQYF
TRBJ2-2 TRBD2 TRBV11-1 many TGTGCCAGCAGCTTACGGCCAGGACTAGACCCCGGGGAGCTGTTTTTT CASSLRPGLDPGELFF
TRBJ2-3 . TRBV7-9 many TGTGCCAGCAGCTTAGCCTACGCCACAGATACGCAGTATTTT CASSLAYATDTQYF
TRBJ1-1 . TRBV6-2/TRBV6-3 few TGTGCCAGCAGTTTACCGGTTGCTGAAGCTTTCTTT CASSLPVAEAFF
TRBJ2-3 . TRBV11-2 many TGTGCCAGCAGCTCCCAGGGCACAGATACGCAGTATTTT CASSSQGTDTQYF
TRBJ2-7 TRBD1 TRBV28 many TGTGCCAGCACCCTTATGCGACAGGGGGCGGGGGAGCAGTACTTC CASTLMRQGAGEQYF
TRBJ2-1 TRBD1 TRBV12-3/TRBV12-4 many TGTGCCAGCAGCCGGACAGGGGGCTCCTACAATGAGCAGTTCTTC CASSRTGGSYNEQFF
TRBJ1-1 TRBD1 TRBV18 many TGTGCCAGCTCACCACCCCTCAGGGGGCGCGGGACTGAAGCTTTCTTT CASSPPLRGRGTEAFF
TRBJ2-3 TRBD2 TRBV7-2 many TGTGCCAGCAGCCCTGAGTACGGGGGGAGTGCGTATTTT CASSPEYGGSAYF
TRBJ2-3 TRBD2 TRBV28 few TGTGCCAGCAGAGCGGGAGGGGTAAAAGATACGCAGTATTTT CASRAGGVKDTQYF
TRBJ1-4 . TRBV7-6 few TGTGCCAGCAGCGCGGCGACGAATGAAAAACTGTTTTTT CASSAATNEKLFF
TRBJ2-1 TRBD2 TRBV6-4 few TGTGCCAGCAGTGACTCTGGGACTACGTACAATGAGCAGTTCTTC CASSDSGTTYNEQFF
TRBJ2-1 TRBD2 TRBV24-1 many TGTGCCACCAGTGGGGTCGAACTAGCGGGATTCAATGAGCAGTTCTTC CATSGVELAGFNEQFF
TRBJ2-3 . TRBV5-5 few TGTGCCAGCAGCTTGTCCACCCCGACAGATACGCAGTATTTT CASSLSTPTDTQYF
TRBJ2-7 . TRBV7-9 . TGTGCCAGCAGCTTAGGCAGGGGTGGCTACGAGCAGTACTTC CASSLGRGGYEQYF
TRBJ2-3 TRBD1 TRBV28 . TGTGCCAGCAGACTCGGACAGGGGAGGGCAGATACGCAGTATTTT CASRLGQGRADTQYF